A selection of T cell receptor beta chains follows, all from one sample in a study of blood T cell repertoires in COVID-19. Sequencing used immunoSEQ multiplex PCR; TCRdb keeps in-frame clones, though not all of them. The table includes 35,000 to 50,000 clones, roughly four fifths detected once. Sequences were obtained from peripheral blood. The receptors originated from a woman aged 80 or over with acute or convalescent COVID-19. The CDR3 runs from the conserved cysteine through the conserved F or W. Each record gives: clone size, V gene, J gene, D gene, CDR3 protein, CDR3 DNA. A D gene is named only where the DNA matches it firmly. Not all rows give a size; the values are once, few, many and, for expanded clones, a class.

>NA|TRBV11-2|TRBJ2-2|TRBD1
CASSLRPDRGLTGELFF
TGTGCCAGCAGCCTGAGGCCGGACAGGGGGCTTACCGGGGAGCTGTTTTTT
>few|TRBV6-2/TRBV6-3|TRBJ1-6|TRBD1
CASSTDRDSPLHF
TGTGCCAGCAGTACAGACAGGGATTCACCCCTCCACTTT
>NA|TRBV5-1|TRBJ1-2|NA
CASSDTGNYGYTF
TGCGCCAGCAGCGATACAGGGAATTATGGCTACACCTTC
>NA|TRBV7-2|TRBJ1-2|NA
CASSQGGLGYGYTF
TGTGCCAGCAGCCAGGGAGGGTTGGGCTATGGCTACACCTTC
>NA|TRBV4-1|TRBJ1-5|NA
CASSPRGERGQPQHF
TGCGCCAGCAGCCCCAGGGGAGAGAGAGGTCAGCCCCAGCATTTT
>NA|TRBV5-6|TRBJ2-7|TRBD1
CASSLRTGLTEQYF
TGTGCCAGCAGCTTGAGGACAGGGCTCACCGAGCAGTACTTC
>NA|TRBV9|TRBJ1-2|NA
CASSGVGRGDYGYTF
TGTGCCAGCAGCGGCGTGGGGCGCGGGGACTATGGCTACACCTTC
>NA|TRBV3-1/TRBV3-2|TRBJ1-2|NA
CASSPSPTVYGYTF
TGTGCCAGCAGCCCGTCCCCGACAGTCTATGGCTACACCTTC
>once|TRBV6-2/TRBV6-3|TRBJ2-5|NA
CASSLYDPPSRVNKETQYF
TGTGCCAGCAGCCTTTATGATCCCCCTTCCAGGGTAAACAAAGAGACCCAGTACTTC
>NA|TRBV7-9|TRBJ1-6|NA
CASSLGGLSYNSPLHF
TGTGCCAGCAGCTTAGGGGGCCTCTCCTATAATTCACCCCTCCACTTT
>NA|TRBV9|TRBJ1-4|TRBD1
CASSTGTATTNEKLFF
TGTGCCAGCAGCACTGGGACAGCTACAACTAATGAAAAACTGTTTTTT
>NA|TRBV3-1/TRBV3-2|TRBJ2-5|TRBD2
CASREIAGGWETQYF
TGTGCCAGCAGGGAAATAGCGGGGGGTTGGGAGACCCAGTACTTC
>NA|TRBV4-3|TRBJ1-2|NA
CASSQDRGGRDGYTF
TGCGCCAGCAGCCAAGATCGGGGGGGGAGGGATGGCTACACCTTC
>NA|TRBV30|TRBJ2-3|NA
CAWSVLSGRGTDTQYF
TGTGCCTGGAGTGTACTGAGCGGTAGGGGCACAGATACGCAGTATTTT
>NA|TRBV19|TRBJ1-2|NA
CASSIRGTGGGHYGYTF
TGTGCCAGTAGTATCCGGGGGACCGGGGGAGGGCACTATGGCTACACCTTC
>NA|TRBV4-1|TRBJ1-5|NA
CASSQDPNAGTSINQPQHF
TGCGCCAGCAGCCAAGATCCAAACGCCGGGACATCTATCAATCAGCCCCAGCATTTT
>NA|TRBV7-8|TRBJ2-1|TRBD1
CASSPPRDSSGEQFF
TGTGCCAGCAGCCCCCCCCGGGACAGCTCAGGGGAGCAGTTCTTC
>NA|TRBV11-3|TRBJ1-4|NA
CASSLGLAGAGGEKLFF
TGTGCCAGCAGCCTAGGGCTGGCAGGGGCAGGTGGTGAAAAACTGTTTTTT
>NA|TRBV19|TRBJ1-2|NA
CASSIEALSGYTF
TGTGCCAGTAGTATCGAGGCACTCTCAGGCTACACCTTC
>once|TRBV4-3|TRBJ1-1|NA
CASSQAVRATEAFF
TGCGCCAGCAGCCAAGCGGTCAGGGCCACTGAAGCTTTCTTT
>NA|TRBV5-1|TRBJ2-5|TRBD2
CASSGGGGGPQETQYF
TGCGCCAGCTCCGGGGGTGGCGGGGGGCCTCAAGAGACCCAGTACTTC
>NA|TRBV30|TRBJ1-6|NA
CAWRGQMGSPLHF
TGTGCCTGGAGGGGACAAATGGGTTCACCCCTCCACTTT
>NA|TRBV6-1|TRBJ1-1|NA
CASSEGAFEAFF
TGTGCCAGCAGTGAAGGAGCATTCGAAGCTTTCTTT
>NA|TRBV6-5|TRBJ1-1|NA
CASSYPGGTEAFF
TGTGCCAGCAGTTATCCTGGGGGGACTGAAGCTTTCTTT
>NA|TRBV7-2|TRBJ1-1|NA
CASSLARGNTEAFF
TGTGCCAGCAGCTTAGCCCGGGGAAACACTGAAGCTTTCTTT
>NA|TRBV18|TRBJ1-4|NA
CASSPLNPNEKLFF
TGTGCCAGCTCACCACTAAATCCTAATGAAAAACTGTTTTTT
>NA|TRBV30|TRBJ1-4|TRBD1
CAWSSQGLDEKLFF
TGTGCCTGGAGTTCACAGGGGTTGGATGAAAAACTGTTTTTT
>NA|TRBV5-5|TRBJ2-1|TRBD2
CASSLTLADNEQFF
TGTGCCAGCAGCTTGACACTAGCGGACAATGAGCAGTTCTTC
>NA|TRBV10-3|TRBJ2-6|NA
CAISGSGANVLTF
TGTGCCATCAGCGGCTCTGGGGCCAACGTCCTGACTTTC
>few|TRBV10-3|TRBJ1-1|NA
CAIALGGSNTEAFF
TGTGCCATCGCACTAGGGGGTTCGAACACTGAAGCTTTCTTT
>NA|TRBV6-2/TRBV6-3|TRBJ2-7|TRBD1
CASSPGQEPYEQYF
TGTGCCAGCAGTCCGGGACAGGAACCCTACGAGCAGTACTTC
>NA|TRBV15|TRBJ2-7|NA
CATSRDSGYEQYF
TGTGCCACCAGCAGAGATTCAGGGTACGAGCAGTACTTC
>NA|TRBV28|TRBJ2-4|NA
CASRPQLAKNIQYF
TGTGCCAGCAGGCCTCAGTTAGCCAAAAACATTCAGTACTTC
>few|TRBV6-5|TRBJ1-3|NA
CASSLDSAAGNTIYF
TGTGCCAGCAGCCTGGACTCTGCCGCCGGAAACACCATATATTTT
>NA|TRBV10-3|TRBJ2-3|TRBD1
CAIRSSGTGSADTQYF
TGTGCCATCAGGTCCTCCGGGACAGGGTCTGCAGATACGCAGTATTTT
>NA|TRBV19|TRBJ1-5|NA
CASSGTFGNQPQHF
TGTGCCAGTAGCGGGACTTTCGGCAATCAGCCCCAGCATTTT
>NA|TRBV7-9|TRBJ1-1|NA
CASSLSRTSGNTEAFF
TGTGCCAGCAGCCTGTCTAGGACATCGGGGAACACTGAAGCTTTCTTT
>few|TRBV13|TRBJ1-3|NA
CASSSGTPSSGNTIYF
TGTGCCAGCAGCTCCGGGACTCCGAGCTCTGGAAACACCATATATTTT
>NA|TRBV5-1|TRBJ1-1|TRBD1
CASSDRVNTEAFF
TGCGCCAGCAGCGACAGGGTGAACACTGAAGCTTTCTTT
>NA|TRBV19|TRBJ1-1|NA
CASSLYWTEKNEAFF
TGTGCCAGTAGCCTCTACTGGACAGAGAAAAATGAAGCTTTCTTT
>NA|TRBV5-1|TRBJ1-1|NA
CASSLAGSPEAFF
TGCGCCAGCAGCTTGGCAGGGTCCCCTGAAGCTTTCTTT